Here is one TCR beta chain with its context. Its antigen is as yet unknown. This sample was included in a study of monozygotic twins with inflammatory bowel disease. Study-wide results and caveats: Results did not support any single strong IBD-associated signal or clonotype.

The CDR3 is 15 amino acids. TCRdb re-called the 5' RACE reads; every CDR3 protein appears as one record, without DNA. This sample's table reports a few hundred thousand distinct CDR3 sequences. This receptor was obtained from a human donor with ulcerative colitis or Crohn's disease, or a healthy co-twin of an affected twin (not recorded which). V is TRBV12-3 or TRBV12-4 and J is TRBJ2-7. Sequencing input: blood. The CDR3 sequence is CASSLLHGSEDEQYF.